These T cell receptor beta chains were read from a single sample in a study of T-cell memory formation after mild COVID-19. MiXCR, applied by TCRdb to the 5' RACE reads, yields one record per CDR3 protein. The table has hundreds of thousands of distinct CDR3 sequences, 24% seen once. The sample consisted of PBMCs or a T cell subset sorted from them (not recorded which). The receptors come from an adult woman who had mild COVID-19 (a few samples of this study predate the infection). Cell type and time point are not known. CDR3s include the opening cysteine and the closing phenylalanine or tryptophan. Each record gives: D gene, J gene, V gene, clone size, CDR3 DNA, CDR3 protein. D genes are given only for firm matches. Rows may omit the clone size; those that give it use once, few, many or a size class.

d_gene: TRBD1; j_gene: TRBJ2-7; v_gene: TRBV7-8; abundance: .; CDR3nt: TGTGCCAGCAGCTTAGGACCGGGACAGGGAGCTCACGAGCAGTACTTC; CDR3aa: CASSLGPGQGAHEQYF
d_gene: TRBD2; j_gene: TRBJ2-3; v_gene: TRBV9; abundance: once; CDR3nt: TGTGCCAGCAGCGTAGCCGGGGGAGGGGCAGATACGCAGTATTTT; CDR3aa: CASSVAGGGADTQYF
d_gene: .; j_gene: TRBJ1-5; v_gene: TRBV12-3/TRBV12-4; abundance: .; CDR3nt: TGTGCCAGCACTCTGGGAGGGGTTTATCAGCCCCAGCATTTT; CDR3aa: CASTLGGVYQPQHF
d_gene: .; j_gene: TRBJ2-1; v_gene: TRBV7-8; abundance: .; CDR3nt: TGTGCCAGCAGGCCGGGACTTAAATACAATGAGCAGTTCTTC; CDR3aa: CASRPGLKYNEQFF
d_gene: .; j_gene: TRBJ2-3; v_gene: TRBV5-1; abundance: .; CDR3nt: TGCGCCAGCAAATACCCAGGGGGGGATACGCAGTATTTT; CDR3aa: CASKYPGGDTQYF
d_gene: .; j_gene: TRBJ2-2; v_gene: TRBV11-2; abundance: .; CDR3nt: TGTGCCAGCATACCGGGGAGCGTCGGGGAGCTGTTTTTT; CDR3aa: CASIPGSVGELFF
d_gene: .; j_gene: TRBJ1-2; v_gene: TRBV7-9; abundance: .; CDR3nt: TGTGCCAGCAGCGAGGGGGTTTCTCATGGTTACACCTTC; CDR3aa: CASSEGVSHGYTF
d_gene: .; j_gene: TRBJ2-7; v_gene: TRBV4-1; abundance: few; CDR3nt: TGCGCCAGCAGCCAAGATCCACCCATGGAGCAGTACTTC; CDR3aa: CASSQDPPMEQYF
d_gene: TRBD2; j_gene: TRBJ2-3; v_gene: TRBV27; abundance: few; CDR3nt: TGTGCCAGCAGTTTAGAGACTAGCGGATTCACAGATACGCAGTATTTT; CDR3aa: CASSLETSGFTDTQYF
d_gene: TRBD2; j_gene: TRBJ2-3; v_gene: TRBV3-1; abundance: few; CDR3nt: TGTGCCAGCAGTCCCTATCGAACTAGCGGGGTCACAGATACGCAGTATTTT; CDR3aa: CASSPYRTSGVTDTQYF
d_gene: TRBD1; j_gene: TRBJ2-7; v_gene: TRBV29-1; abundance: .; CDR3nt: TGCAGCGTTTTAGGGGGCGGCTACGAGCAGTACTTC; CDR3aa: CSVLGGGYEQYF
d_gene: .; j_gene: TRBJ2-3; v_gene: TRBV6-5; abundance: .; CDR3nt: TGTGCCAGCAGTCCGTTGTATGGGGGTTCCACAGATACGCAGTATTTT; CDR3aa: CASSPLYGGSTDTQYF
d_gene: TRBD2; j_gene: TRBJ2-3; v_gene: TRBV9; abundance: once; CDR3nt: TGTGCCAGCAGCGTAGTGATCGGACTAGCGGGGGGAGCTAGCACAGATACGCAGTATTTT; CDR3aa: CASSVVIGLAGGASTDTQYF
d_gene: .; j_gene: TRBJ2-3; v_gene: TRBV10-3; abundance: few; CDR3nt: TGTGCCATCAGTGAGTCGATGGCCGATACGCAGTATTTT; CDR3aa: CAISESMADTQYF
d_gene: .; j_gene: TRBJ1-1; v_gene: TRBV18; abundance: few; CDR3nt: TGTGCCAGCTCCACGTATAGCCCGAACACTGAAGCTTTCTTT; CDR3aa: CASSTYSPNTEAFF
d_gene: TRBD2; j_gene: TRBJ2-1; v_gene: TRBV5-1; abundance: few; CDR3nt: TGCGCCAGCAGCCGACTAGCGGGGGAGACCTACAATGAGCAGTTCTTC; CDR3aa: CASSRLAGETYNEQFF
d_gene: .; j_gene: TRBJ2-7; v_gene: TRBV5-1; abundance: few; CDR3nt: TGCGCCAGCATAACCTACGAGCAGTACTTC; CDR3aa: CASITYEQYF
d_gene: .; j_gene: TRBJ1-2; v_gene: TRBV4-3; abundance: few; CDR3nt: TGCGCCAGCAGCCAAGGAGGGGCGTCTAACTATGGCTACACCTTC; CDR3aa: CASSQGGASNYGYTF
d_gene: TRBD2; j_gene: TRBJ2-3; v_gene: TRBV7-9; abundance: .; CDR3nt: TGTGCCAGCAGCTCCCAAGTCAGGGCGGGAGGGAGCACAGATACGCAGTATTTT; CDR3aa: CASSSQVRAGGSTDTQYF
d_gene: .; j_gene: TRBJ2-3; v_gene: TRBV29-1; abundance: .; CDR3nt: TGCAGCGGTTACAGGGCTAGCACAGATACGCAGTATTTT; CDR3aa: CSGYRASTDTQYF
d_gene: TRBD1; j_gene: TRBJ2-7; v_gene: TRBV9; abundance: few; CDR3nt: TGTGCCAGCAGCCCAAAGACAGGGGCGGTATACGAGCAGTACTTC; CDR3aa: CASSPKTGAVYEQYF
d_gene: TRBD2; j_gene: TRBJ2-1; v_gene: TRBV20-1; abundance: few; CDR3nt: TGCAGTGCTAGAGATTTTCCCGGGACTAGCGGGAGATCGTCCTACAATGAGCAGTTCTTC; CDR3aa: CSARDFPGTSGRSSYNEQFF
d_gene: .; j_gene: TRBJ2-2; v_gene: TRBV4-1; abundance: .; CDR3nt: TGCGCCAGCAGCCAAGATTGGGTGGCGGGCGGGGAGCTGTTTTTT; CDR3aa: CASSQDWVAGGELFF
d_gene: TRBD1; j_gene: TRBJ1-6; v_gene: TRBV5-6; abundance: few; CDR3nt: TGTGCCAGCAGCTTGGCAGGGGGCCCGGGTTCACCCCTCCACTTT; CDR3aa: CASSLAGGPGSPLHF
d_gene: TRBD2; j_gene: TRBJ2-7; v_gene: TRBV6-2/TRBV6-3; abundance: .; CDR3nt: TGTGCCAGCAGTCCGACTAGCGGCGAGCAGTACTTC; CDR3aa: CASSPTSGEQYF
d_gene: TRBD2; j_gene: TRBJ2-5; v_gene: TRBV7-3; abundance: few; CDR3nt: TGTGCCAGCAGCTTGGGAGGGTCGTCCCCCCAAGAGACCCAGTACTTC; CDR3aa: CASSLGGSSPQETQYF
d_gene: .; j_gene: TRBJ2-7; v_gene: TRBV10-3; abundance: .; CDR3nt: TGTGCCATCAGTGAGGCAGATTACGAGCAGTACTTC; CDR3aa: CAISEADYEQYF
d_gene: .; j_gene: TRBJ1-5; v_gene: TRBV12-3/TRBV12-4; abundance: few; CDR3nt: TGTGCCAGCAGTTCACCGGGGGTTCAGCCCCAGCATTTT; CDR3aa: CASSSPGVQPQHF
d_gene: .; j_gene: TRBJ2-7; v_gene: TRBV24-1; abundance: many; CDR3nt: TGTGCCACCAGTGATCCCACAAACCTCCTCGAGCAGTACTTC; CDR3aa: CATSDPTNLLEQYF
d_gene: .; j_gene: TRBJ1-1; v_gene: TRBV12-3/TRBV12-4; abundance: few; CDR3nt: TGTGCCAGCAGTTTCCAGTTGAACACTGAAGCTTTCTTT; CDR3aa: CASSFQLNTEAFF
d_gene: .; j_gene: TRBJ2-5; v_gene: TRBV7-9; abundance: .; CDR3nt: TGTGCCAGCGGTCGATTACAAGAGACCCAGTACTTC; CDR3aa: CASGRLQETQYF
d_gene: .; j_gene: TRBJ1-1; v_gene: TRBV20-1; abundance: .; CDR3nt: TGCAGTGCTAGAGATCACGGGTACCCTGGGATGAACACTGAAGCTTTCTTT; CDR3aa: CSARDHGYPGMNTEAFF
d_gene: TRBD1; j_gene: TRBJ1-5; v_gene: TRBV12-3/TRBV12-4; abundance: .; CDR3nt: TGTGCCAGCAGTTGGGGACAGAGTATGGGACAACCCCAGCATTTT; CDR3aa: CASSWGQSMGQPQHF
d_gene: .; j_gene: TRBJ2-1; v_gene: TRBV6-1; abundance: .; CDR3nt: TGTGCCAGCACCACACTTGGTTCGTCTAATGAGCAGTTCTTC; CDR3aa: CASTTLGSSNEQFF
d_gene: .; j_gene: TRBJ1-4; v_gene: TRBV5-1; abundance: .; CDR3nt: TGCGCCAGCCACGCGGAGGGAGCTGCAACTAATGAAAAACTGTTTTTT; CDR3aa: CASHAEGAATNEKLFF
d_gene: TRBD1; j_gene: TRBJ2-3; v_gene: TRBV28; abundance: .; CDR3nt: TGTGCCAGCAGTTCGCCCGGGACAGCGACACATACGCAGTATTTT; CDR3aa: CASSSPGTATHTQYF
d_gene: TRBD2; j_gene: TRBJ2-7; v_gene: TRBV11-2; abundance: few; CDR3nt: TGTGCCAGCAGAGCCGGGACTAGCGGCCAAGAGCAGTACTTC; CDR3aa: CASRAGTSGQEQYF
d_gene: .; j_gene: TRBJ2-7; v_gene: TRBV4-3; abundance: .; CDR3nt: TGCGCCAGCAGCCAAGCGATCGCCTCCTACGAGCAGTACTTC; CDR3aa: CASSQAIASYEQYF
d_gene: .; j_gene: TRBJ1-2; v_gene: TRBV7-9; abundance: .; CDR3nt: TGTGCCAGCAGGCAAGACCACTTC; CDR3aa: CASRQDHF
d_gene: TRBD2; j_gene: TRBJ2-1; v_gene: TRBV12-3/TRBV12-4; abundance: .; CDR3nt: TGTGCCAGCAGTTCCCGAGCGGGAGAGGCTTGGAGAGAGCAGTTCTTC; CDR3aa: CASSSRAGEAWREQFF
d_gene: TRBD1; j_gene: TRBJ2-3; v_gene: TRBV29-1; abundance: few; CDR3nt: TGCAGCGTGGGGAAACAGGGACAGACTAGCACAGATACGCAGTATTTT; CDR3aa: CSVGKQGQTSTDTQYF